This entry concerns a single TCR beta chain. Molecular barcoding with unique molecular identifiers was used for the TCRbeta library. TCRdb re-called the PCR reads with MiXCR, one entry per CDR3 protein. This table has about 410,000 distinct CDR3 sequences, about 20% appearing once. This record comes from a study of T-cell reconstitution after alpha-beta-depleted transplantation in children. The receptor's source is a human donor who donated a stem cell graft to a child with acute myeloid leukemia. The sequencing here drew on PBMCs from the stem cell graft donor, taken from the stem cell graft.

CDR3 nucleotides: TGTGCCAGCAGTCTACCTGGCGGCTCTAGCACAGATACGCAGTATTTT. Protein sequence: CASSLPGGSSTDTQYF. The chain uses TRBV7-8 and TRBJ2-3; D is unresolved. Germline V gives CDR1 SGHVS, CDR2 FQNEAQ. The CDR3 extends over 16 amino acids. V was trimmed by 6 bases and J by 0 bases, leaving 16 bases between them.